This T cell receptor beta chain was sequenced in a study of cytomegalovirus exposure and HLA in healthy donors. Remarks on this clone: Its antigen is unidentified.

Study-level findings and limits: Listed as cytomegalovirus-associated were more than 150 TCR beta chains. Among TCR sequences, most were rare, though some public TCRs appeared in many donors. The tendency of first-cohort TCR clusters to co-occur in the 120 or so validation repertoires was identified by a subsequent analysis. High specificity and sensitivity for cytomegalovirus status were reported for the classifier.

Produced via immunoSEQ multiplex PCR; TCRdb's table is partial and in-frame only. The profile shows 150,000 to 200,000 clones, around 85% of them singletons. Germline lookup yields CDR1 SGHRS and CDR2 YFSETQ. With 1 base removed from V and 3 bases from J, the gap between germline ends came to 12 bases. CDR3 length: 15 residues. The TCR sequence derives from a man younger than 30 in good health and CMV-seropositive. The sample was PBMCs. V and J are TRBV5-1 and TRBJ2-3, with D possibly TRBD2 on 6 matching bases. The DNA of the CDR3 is TGCGCCAGCAGCTTGAGGGGAGGCTCTACAGATACGCAGTATTTT. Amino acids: CASSLRGGSTDTQYF.